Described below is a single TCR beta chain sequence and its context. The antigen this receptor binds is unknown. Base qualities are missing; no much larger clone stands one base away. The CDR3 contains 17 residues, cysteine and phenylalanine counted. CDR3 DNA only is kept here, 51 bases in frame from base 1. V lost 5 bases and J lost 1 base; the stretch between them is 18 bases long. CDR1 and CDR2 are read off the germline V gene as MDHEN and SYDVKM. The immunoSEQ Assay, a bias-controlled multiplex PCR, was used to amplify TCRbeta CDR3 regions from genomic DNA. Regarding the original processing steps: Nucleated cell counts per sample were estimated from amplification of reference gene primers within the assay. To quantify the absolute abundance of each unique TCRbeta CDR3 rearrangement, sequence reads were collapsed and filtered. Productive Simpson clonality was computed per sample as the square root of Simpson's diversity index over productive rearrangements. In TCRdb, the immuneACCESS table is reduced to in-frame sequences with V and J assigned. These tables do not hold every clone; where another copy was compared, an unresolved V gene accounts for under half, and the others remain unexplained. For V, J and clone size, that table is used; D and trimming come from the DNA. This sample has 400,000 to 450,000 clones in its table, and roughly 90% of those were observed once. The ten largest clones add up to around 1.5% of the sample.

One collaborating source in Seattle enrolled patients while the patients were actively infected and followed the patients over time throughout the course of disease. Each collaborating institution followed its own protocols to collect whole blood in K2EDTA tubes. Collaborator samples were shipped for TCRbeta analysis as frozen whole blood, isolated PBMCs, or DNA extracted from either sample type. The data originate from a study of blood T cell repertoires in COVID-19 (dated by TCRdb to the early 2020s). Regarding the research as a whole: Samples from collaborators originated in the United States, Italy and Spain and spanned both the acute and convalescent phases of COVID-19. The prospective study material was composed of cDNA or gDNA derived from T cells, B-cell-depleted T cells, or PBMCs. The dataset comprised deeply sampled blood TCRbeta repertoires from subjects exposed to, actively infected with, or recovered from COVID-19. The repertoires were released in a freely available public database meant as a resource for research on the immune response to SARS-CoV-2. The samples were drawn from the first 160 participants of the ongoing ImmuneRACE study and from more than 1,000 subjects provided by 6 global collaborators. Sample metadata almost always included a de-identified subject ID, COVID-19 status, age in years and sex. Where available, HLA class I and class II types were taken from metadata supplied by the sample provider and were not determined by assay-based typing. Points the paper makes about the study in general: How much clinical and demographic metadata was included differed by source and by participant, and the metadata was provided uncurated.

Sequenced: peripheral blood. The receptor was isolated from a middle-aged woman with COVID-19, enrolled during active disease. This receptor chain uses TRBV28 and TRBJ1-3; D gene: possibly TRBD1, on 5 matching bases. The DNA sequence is TGTGCCAGCAGTCCGCCGGGCCCGGGGGTATCTGGAAACACCATATATTTT. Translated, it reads CASSPPGPGVSGNTIYF.